This T cell receptor beta chain was captured by sequencing in a study of long-term antiretroviral therapy in people with HIV. Whole-study context: A decade or so separates the oldest specimens from the later 2015 immediate-ART recommendation. Study-level findings and limits: The study lacked data on ART adherence, viral resistance or therapy changes.

CDR1 and CDR2 (germline): SEHNR, FQNEAQ (reference sequence). V lost 4 bases to trimming and J lost 9 bases, with 9 bases between them. The CDR3 is 11 amino acids. Turning to this clone: Its antigen is undetermined.

Running of the v3.0 immunoSEQ assay took place at survey level. Roughly 40,000-50,000 T-cell genomes per sample were the sequencing target. Repertoires were generated with immunoSEQ multiplex PCR, while TCRdb's copy carries only in-frame clones and drops some. The sample carries around 30,000 clones, over 90% recorded once. V and J are TRBV7-9 and TRBJ2-5; D is ambiguous. The sequence came from a woman aged 40 to 50 with HIV. The sample was unsorted PBMCs, taken roughly 6.3 years after starting antiretroviral therapy. The CDR3 reads CASSSGEAQYF. CDR3 DNA sequence: TGTGCCAGCAGCTCGGGCGAAGCCCAGTACTTC.